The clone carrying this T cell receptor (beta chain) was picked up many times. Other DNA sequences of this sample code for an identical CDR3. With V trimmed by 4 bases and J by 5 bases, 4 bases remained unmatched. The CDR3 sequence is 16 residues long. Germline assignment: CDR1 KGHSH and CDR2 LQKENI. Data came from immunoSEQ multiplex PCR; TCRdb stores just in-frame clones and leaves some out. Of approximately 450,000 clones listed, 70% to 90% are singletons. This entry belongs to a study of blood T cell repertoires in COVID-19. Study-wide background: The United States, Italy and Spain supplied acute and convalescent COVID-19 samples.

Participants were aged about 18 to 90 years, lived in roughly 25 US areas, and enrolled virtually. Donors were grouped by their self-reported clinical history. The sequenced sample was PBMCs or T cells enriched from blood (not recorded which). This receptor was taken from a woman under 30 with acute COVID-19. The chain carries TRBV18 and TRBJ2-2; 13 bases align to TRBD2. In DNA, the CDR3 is TGTGCCAGCTCACGGACTAGCGGGAGCAAGACCGGGGAGCTGTTTTTT. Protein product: CASSRTSGSKTGELFF.